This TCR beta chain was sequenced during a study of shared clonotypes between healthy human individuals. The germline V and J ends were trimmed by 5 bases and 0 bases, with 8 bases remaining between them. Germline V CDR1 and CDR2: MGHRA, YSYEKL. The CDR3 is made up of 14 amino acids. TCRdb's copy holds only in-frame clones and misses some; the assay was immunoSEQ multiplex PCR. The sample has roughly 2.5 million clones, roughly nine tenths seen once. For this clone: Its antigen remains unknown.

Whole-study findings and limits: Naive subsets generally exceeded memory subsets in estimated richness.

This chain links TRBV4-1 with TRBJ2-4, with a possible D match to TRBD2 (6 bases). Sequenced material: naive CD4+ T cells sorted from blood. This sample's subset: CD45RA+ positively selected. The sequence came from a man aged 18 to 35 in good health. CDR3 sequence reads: CASSGTAAKNIQYF. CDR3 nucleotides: TGCGCCAGCAGCGGGACTGCAGCCAAAAACATTCAGTACTTC.